This T cell receptor beta chain was found in a study of T-cell reconstitution after alpha-beta-depleted transplantation in children. Study-level points and caveats: In some patients, recipient T cells and intrathymic progenitors surviving conditioning explained high day-60 diversity. At the one-year point after transplant, T-cell counts and TCRbeta diversity were found to come mostly from T cells that had been newly produced. About two months after transplant, alpha-beta T cells reportedly came from several hundred expanded graft clones.

In this sample, this clonotype turned up a few times. The antigen is undetermined. Using unique molecular identifiers, the investigators prepared the TCRbeta library. TCRdb reanalysed the PCR reads using MiXCR and keeps one entry per CDR3 protein. The sample shows 90,000 to 130,000 distinct CDR3 sequences, 5% to 7% of them seen only once. Germline-derived CDR1 and CDR2 are SGDLS and YYNGEE. There are 14 residues in the CDR3. The TCR was taken from a male patient between 2 and 10 years old who had a stem cell transplant for acute lymphoblastic leukemia, so the T cells may come from the graft donor. Sample: PBMCs, mostly from graft donor cells, taken 360 days after TCRalphabeta/CD19-depleted stem cell transplant. The chain links TRBV9 to TRBJ1-2; 9 bases agree with TRBD1. CDR3 in amino acids: CHQGDRETPYGYTF. CDR3 sequence (DNA): TGTCATCAAGGGGACAGGGAAACCCCTTATGGCTACACCTTC.